This is a list of T cell receptor beta chains from one sample in a study of cytomegalovirus exposure and HLA in healthy donors. Produced via immunoSEQ multiplex PCR; TCRdb's table is partial and in-frame only. The sample lists 160,000 or so clones; approximately 86% were seen once. Sequenced material: PBMCs. The receptor set was obtained from a woman between 18 and 29 years old in good health and CMV-seronegative. Each CDR3 is given with its conserved first and last residue. Each record gives: J gene, D gene, V gene, clone size, CDR3 DNA, CDR3 protein. A D gene is named only where the DNA matches it firmly. Not every row has a clone size; where given, it reads once, few, many or a size class.

TRBJ2-3	TRBD2	TRBV7-6	-	TGTGCCAGCAGCTGGACTAGCGGCACTAGCACAGATACGCAGTATTTT	CASSWTSGTSTDTQYF
TRBJ1-2	-	TRBV21-1	-	TGTGCCAGCAGCCTCGAGGAGGGATATGGCTACACCTTC	CASSLEEGYGYTF
TRBJ2-7	-	TRBV6-1	once	TGTGCCAGCAGTCCGAATCAAGGGGGGGGGTACGAGCAGTACTTC	CASSPNQGGGYEQYF
TRBJ2-2	-	TRBV5-1	-	TGCGCCAGCAGCTTGGCGGGAGTGGTGGGCACCGGGGAGCTGTTTTTT	CASSLAGVVGTGELFF
TRBJ1-4	-	TRBV6-5	-	TGTGCCAGCAGTTACTCGTCAGGGGTGTCGAATGAAAAACTGTTTTTT	CASSYSSGVSNEKLFF
TRBJ2-6	TRBD1	TRBV6-4	-	TGTGCCAGCAGTGACTCTGAACCCGGACAGGCCTACTCTGGGGCCAACGTCCTGACTTTC	CASSDSEPGQAYSGANVLTF
TRBJ1-2	-	TRBV28	-	TGTGCCAGCAGTTTAACAAACGGGGGGGATAAAGATGGCTACACCTTC	CASSLTNGGDKDGYTF
TRBJ2-1	-	TRBV7-7	-	TGTGCTAGCAGCTTCGGGGCAGGGGCAACCTACAATGAGCAGTTCTTC	CASSFGAGATYNEQFF
TRBJ2-3	-	TRBV19	-	TGTGCCAGTAGTAAAGGGGCATCTGCAGATACGCAGTATTTT	CASSKGASADTQYF
TRBJ2-7	-	TRBV2	-	TGTGCCAGCAGTATTGGTCGCAGCTCCTACGAGCAGTACTTC	CASSIGRSSYEQYF
TRBJ2-1	TRBD2	TRBV5-1	once	TGCGCCAGCAGCTTGGAGGCTAGCGGGAGGGTCCCCTCCTACAATGAGCAGTTCTTC	CASSLEASGRVPSYNEQFF
TRBJ2-3	TRBD2	TRBV7-9	once	TGTGCCAGCAGGCCCCCAGGTTCGGGGGGGATAGGGGGAGATACGCAGTATTTT	CASRPPGSGGIGGDTQYF
TRBJ2-4	TRBD1	TRBV9	-	TGTGCCAGCAGCGCAATGCCCCAGGGGGCATTGAACATTCAGTACTTC	CASSAMPQGALNIQYF
TRBJ1-1	-	TRBV5-1	-	TGCGCCAGCAGCCCGAGGCAGCAGGGAGAAGCTTTCTTT	CASSPRQQGEAFF
TRBJ2-7	-	TRBV7-9	-	TGTGCCAGCAGCTTGCTCCAGGGGAGCGTCCACGAGCAGTACTTC	CASSLLQGSVHEQYF
TRBJ2-7	-	TRBV25-1	-	TGTGCCAGCAGTCCCTTATACGAGCAGTACTTC	CASSPLYEQYF
TRBJ2-3	TRBD1	TRBV5-6	few	TGTGCCAGCAGCCGACAGGGGGGAGATACGCAGTATTTT	CASSRQGGDTQYF
TRBJ1-2	-	TRBV7-6	-	TGTGCCAGCAGCTTCGGCGGGGGCTATGGCTACACCTTC	CASSFGGGYGYTF
TRBJ2-5	TRBD1	TRBV28	-	TGTGCCAGCAGCACGGCAGGGGGTTCGTATGAGACCCAGTACTTC	CASSTAGGSYETQYF
TRBJ2-3	-	TRBV2	-	TGTGCCAGCAGAATAGATACAGATACGCAGTATTTT	CASRIDTDTQYF
TRBJ1-4	TRBD1	TRBV2	few	TGTGCCAGCATTCGGACAGGAGGAGAGGAAAAACTGTTTTTT	CASIRTGGEEKLFF
TRBJ2-3	-	TRBV27	few	TGTGCCAGCAGTATGACCTGGGGGCATCGTATCACAGATACGCAGTATTTT	CASSMTWGHRITDTQYF
TRBJ2-3	TRBD2	TRBV6-1	-	TGTGCCAGCAGTGACGGGACTAAGACTTTAGGTTCAGATACGCAGTATTTT	CASSDGTKTLGSDTQYF
TRBJ2-1	-	TRBV13	-	TGTGCCAGCAGCCCAGGGTCCTACAATGAGCAGTTCTTC	CASSPGSYNEQFF
TRBJ2-1	TRBD1	TRBV7-2	-	TGTGCCAGCAGTTTTGGGACAGGGGTACGCAATGAGCAGTTCTTC	CASSFGTGVRNEQFF
TRBJ2-3	-	TRBV11-2	-	TGTGCCAGCAGCTTATCGCTGGGCCCAGATACGCAGTATTTT	CASSLSLGPDTQYF
TRBJ1-2	-	TRBV5-6	-	TGTGCCAGCAGCTTAGTCGGGGAGGTGAGCGGCTACCCCTTC	CASSLVGEVSGYPF
TRBJ1-2	TRBD1	TRBV5-6	-	TGTGCCAGCAGCTTACAGGGGGCTGGCGGCTACACCTTC	CASSLQGAGGYTF
TRBJ1-2	-	TRBV28	-	TGTGCCAGCGAACCTGCCGCGATGGGGGAACAGGGTTATGGCTACACCTTC	CASEPAAMGEQGYGYTF
TRBJ1-5	-	TRBV5-5	-	TGTGCCAGCAGCTTGGAACCGGGGGATCAGCCCCAGCATTTT	CASSLEPGDQPQHF
TRBJ2-7	TRBD1	TRBV6-1	-	TGTGCCAGCAGTGCCCCGACAGGGCACGAGCAGTACTTC	CASSAPTGHEQYF
TRBJ2-1	TRBD2	TRBV27	-	TGTGCCAGCAGTCCTTTTACTAGCGGGGGGGCAAACTCCTACAATGAGCAGTTCTTC	CASSPFTSGGANSYNEQFF
TRBJ1-3	-	TRBV4-1	-	TGCGCCAGCAGCCAAGCAACAGTATCTGGAAACACCATATATTTT	CASSQATVSGNTIYF
TRBJ1-2	TRBD1	TRBV2	-	TGTGCCAGCAGTGTCCTGGACAGGGTTTATGGCTACACCTTC	CASSVLDRVYGYTF
TRBJ1-2	TRBD1	TRBV27	-	TGTGCCAGCAGTTATGCAGGGGGCGGAATCTATGGCTACACCTTC	CASSYAGGGIYGYTF
TRBJ2-2	-	TRBV4-2	-	TGTGCCAGCAGCCAAGATAAAGGGGAGCTGTTTTTT	CASSQDKGELFF
TRBJ2-1	TRBD2	TRBV4-2	few	TGTGCCAGCAGCCAAGAATGGACTAGCGGTTACAATGAGCAGTTCTTC	CASSQEWTSGYNEQFF
TRBJ2-7	-	TRBV5-1	-	TGCGCCAGCAGCTTGGACAGGTCCTACGAGCAGTACTTC	CASSLDRSYEQYF
TRBJ2-7	TRBD1	TRBV2	-	TGTGCCAGCAGTTTATCATCGGGACAGTACTCCTACGAGCAGTACTTC	CASSLSSGQYSYEQYF
TRBJ2-7	-	TRBV5-4	-	TGTGCCAGCAGCTCGCACTACAGGGATAACGAGCAGTACTTC	CASSSHYRDNEQYF
TRBJ2-7	TRBD2	TRBV5-1	-	TGCGCCAGCAGCTGGACTAGCGGGAGTTACGAGCAGTACTTC	CASSWTSGSYEQYF
TRBJ2-3	TRBD2	TRBV5-1	-	TGCGCCAGCAGCTCCCCCCCCGGGACTAGCGGGAGGGCCGGGATAGATACGCAGTATTTT	CASSSPPGTSGRAGIDTQYF
TRBJ1-2	TRBD1	TRBV13	-	TGTGCCAGCAGCACAGGACAGGGGGCGATCGCCTACACCTTC	CASSTGQGAIAYTF
TRBJ2-2	-	TRBV5-1	-	TGCGCCAGCAGCCTTAATAGTTACGGGGAGCTGTTTTTT	CASSLNSYGELFF
TRBJ2-2	-	TRBV21-1	-	TGTGCCAGCAGCAAAGGGGGGTGGACAGGGAATTTGGGGGAGCTGTTTTTT	CASSKGGWTGNLGELFF